This T cell receptor (beta chain) was sequenced during a study of shared clonotypes between healthy human individuals. Overall study results and limits: Among donors, the sharing of clonotypes was expected to be influenced by sequencing depth. Specimens sampled were limited to blood, with tissue repertoires likely differing.

In the original workflow: Junction-only sequences without quality scores came from ImmunoSEQ, so filtering differed. Measured with immunoSEQ multiplex PCR; TCRdb has only the in-frame clones, and not every one. D and trimming were read from the DNA, whereas the V and J calls and clone size are those reported in that table. The table records fewer than 600,000 clones, around 79% of them present only once. A word on this clone: What it recognizes is unknown.

Trimming pared 0 bases from V and 4 bases from J, leaving 15 bases between. Germline-derived CDR1 and CDR2 are SGHNT and YYREEE (reference sequence). The CDR3 loop spans 16 amino acids. Unsorted samples, those not sorted, used approximately 90 million PBMCs for genomic DNA. The receptor was derived from a woman between 40 and 50 years old in good health. Some clones in this sample may be carry-over from other donors' samples. The chain recombines TRBV5-4 with TRBJ2-3; D perhaps matches TRBD1 (5 bases). Sample: PBMCs. The CDR3 spells CASSLEVRKGSDTQYF. In DNA, the CDR3 is TGTGCCAGCAGCTTGGAGGTGCGGAAGGGGTCAGATACGCAGTATTTT.